Listed below are T cell receptor beta chains from one sample, sequenced in a study of blood T cells in healthy people across ages. TCRdb re-analysed the 5' RACE reads in MiXCR, keeping a single row per CDR3 protein. Among more than 600,000 distinct CDR3 sequences listed, just under 25% were seen once. The data also belong to a second study, concerning T cells of mothers and their children.

Sequencing was done on a sample of blood. These receptors all stem from a boy younger than 18 in good health. The CDR3 runs from the conserved cysteine through the conserved F or W. The D gene is left open where the match is weak. Size is omitted from some rows. Given values are once, few, many or a class for expanded clones.

J,size,V,D,CDR3,DNA
TRBJ1-1,few,TRBV5-1,.,CASSLRVRTEAFF,TGCGCCAGCAGCTTGCGGGTTAGGACTGAAGCTTTCTTT
TRBJ1-6,.,TRBV23-1,TRBD1,CASSQSVGQGDNSPLHF,TGCGCCAGCAGTCAATCGGTGGGACAGGGGGACAATTCACCCCTCCACTTT
TRBJ2-5,.,TRBV9,.,CASSVWGDRGETQYF,TGTGCCAGCAGCGTATGGGGGGATCGGGGAGAGACCCAGTACTTC
TRBJ2-5,.,TRBV20-1,.,CSARDVAGANQETQYF,TGCAGTGCTAGAGATGTGGCGGGGGCGAACCAAGAGACCCAGTACTTC
TRBJ1-4,.,TRBV2,.,CASSEIIMTATNEKLFF,TGTGCCAGCAGTGAAATTATAATGACAGCAACTAATGAAAAACTGTTTTTT
TRBJ2-1,.,TRBV7-9,.,CASTEEGYNEQFF,TGTGCCAGCACCGAGGAGGGTTACAATGAGCAGTTCTTC
TRBJ2-5,.,TRBV7-2,TRBD2,CASSHPGGGRQETQYF,TGTGCCAGCAGCCATCCGGGCGGGGGGCGCCAAGAGACCCAGTACTTC
TRBJ2-7,.,TRBV29-1,TRBD2,CSVVAGVDYEQYF,TGCAGCGTTGTAGCGGGAGTTGACTACGAGCAGTACTTC
TRBJ1-2,few,TRBV6-4,.,CASSASSTGFYGYTF,TGTGCCAGCAGTGCGAGCTCGACAGGATTCTATGGCTACACCTTC
TRBJ2-5,few,TRBV2,.,CASSGDLLQETQYF,TGTGCCAGCAGTGGGGACTTGCTACAAGAGACCCAGTACTTC
TRBJ1-2,few,TRBV3-1,.,CASSQDPGQTPIF,TGTGCCAGCAGCCAAGACCCTGGACAGACTCCTATCTTC
TRBJ2-1,.,TRBV28,TRBD2,CASGLAGGVPYNEQFF,TGTGCCAGCGGACTAGCGGGAGGTGTTCCCTACAATGAGCAGTTCTTC
TRBJ2-7,.,TRBV7-9,.,CASSPQGRLHEQYF,TGTGCCAGCAGCCCACAGGGACGGCTCCATGAGCAGTACTTC
TRBJ2-7,.,TRBV7-6,TRBD2,CASSPGRLAGHEQYF,TGTGCCAGCAGCCCCGGTCGACTAGCGGGACACGAGCAGTACTTC
TRBJ2-1,once,TRBV20-1,TRBD2,CSASDKAGVNYNEQFF,TGCAGTGCTAGCGATAAAGCGGGAGTAAACTACAATGAGCAGTTCTTC
TRBJ2-3,few,TRBV29-1,.,CSVGGGVARSADTQYF,TGCAGCGTTGGAGGCGGGGTAGCGAGAAGCGCAGATACGCAGTATTTT
TRBJ2-1,few,TRBV27,.,CASSLASRSYNEQFF,TGTGCCAGCAGTTTAGCAAGTCGTTCCTACAATGAGCAGTTCTTC
TRBJ2-1,.,TRBV7-3,.,CASSIDPNEQFF,TGTGCCAGCAGCATTGACCCCAATGAGCAGTTCTTC
TRBJ2-5,few,TRBV3-1,.,CASSPHRRTLQETQYF,TGTGCCAGCAGCCCCCACCGGCGAACCTTACAAGAGACCCAGTACTTC
TRBJ2-7,.,TRBV5-1,TRBD2,CASSEGLAGVSYEQYF,TGCGCCAGCAGCGAGGGACTAGCGGGAGTCTCCTACGAGCAGTACTTC